This TCR beta chain was obtained from a study of T cell repertoires in cytomegalovirus infection. Study summary: Both recently identified HLA-C-restricted and well-studied HLA-B-restricted CMV epitopes were used in the study. Carrying CMV and the relevant HLA type showed in public TCR beta signatures. Findings of the study overall: Dominating the ex vivo response were TCR beta clonotypes that were CMV-specific and HLA-C-restricted. People with CMV and the relevant HLA were identified by cumulative public TCR beta family frequency.

TCRdb re-called the reads through MiXCR, storing one row per CDR3 protein. The data show approximately 730,000 distinct CDR3 sequences, roughly 33% seen once. The CDR3 runs to 13 residues. V lost 6 bases, J lost 3 bases, and 11 bases lay in between. Germline assignment: CDR1 SGHVT and CDR2 SQSDAQ. Comments on this clonotype: Antigen unknown.

The J gene is TRBJ2-5, the V gene TRBV7-4; a possible D gene is TRBD2 (5 bases). The source material was cultured PBMCs, sampled from culture after CMV antigen stimulation. The TCR comes from a human donor in good health (CMV status not recorded). Some clones in this sample may be carry-over from other donors' samples. The CDR3 DNA reads as TGTGCCAGCAGTGGTAGCGCCAAAGAGACCCAGTACTTC. It translates to CASSGSAKETQYF.